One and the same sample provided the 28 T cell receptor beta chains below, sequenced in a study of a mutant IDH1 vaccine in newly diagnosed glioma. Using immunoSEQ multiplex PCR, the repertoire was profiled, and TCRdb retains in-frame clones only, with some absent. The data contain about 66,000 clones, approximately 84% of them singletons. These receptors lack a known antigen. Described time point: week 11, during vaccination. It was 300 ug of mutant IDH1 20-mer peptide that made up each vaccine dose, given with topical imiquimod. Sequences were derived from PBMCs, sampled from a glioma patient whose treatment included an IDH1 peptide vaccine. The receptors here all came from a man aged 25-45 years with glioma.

The CDR3 sequence is CAIGTSDYTDTQYF. The CDR3 region has the DNA TGTGCCATCGGGACTAGCGATTACACAGATACGCAGTATTTT. The V gene is TRBV10-3, the J gene TRBJ2-3; 10 bases fit TRBD2. Trimming removed 8 bases from V and 2 bases from J; junction bases left unmatched: 4. The CDR3 sequence is 14 residues long. In germline, CDR1 is ENHRY, CDR2 SYGVKD.

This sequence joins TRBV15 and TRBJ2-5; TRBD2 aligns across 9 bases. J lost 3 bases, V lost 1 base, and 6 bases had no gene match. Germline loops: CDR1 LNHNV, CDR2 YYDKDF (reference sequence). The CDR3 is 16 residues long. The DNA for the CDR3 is TGTGCCACCAGCAGAGGAGAGTCTAGCGGGGAAGAGACCCAGTACTTC. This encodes CATSRGESSGEETQYF.

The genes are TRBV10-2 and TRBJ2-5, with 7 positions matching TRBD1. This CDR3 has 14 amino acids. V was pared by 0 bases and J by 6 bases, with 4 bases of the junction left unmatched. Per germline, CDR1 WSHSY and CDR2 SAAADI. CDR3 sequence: CASSESSRGQTQYF. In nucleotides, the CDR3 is TGCGCCAGCAGTGAGTCGTCTAGGGGGCAGACCCAGTACTTC.

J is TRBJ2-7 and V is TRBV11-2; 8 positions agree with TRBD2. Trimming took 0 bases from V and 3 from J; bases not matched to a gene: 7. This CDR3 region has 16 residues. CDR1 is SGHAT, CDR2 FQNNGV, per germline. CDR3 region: CASSLDLASGSYEQYF. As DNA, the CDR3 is TGTGCCAGCAGCTTAGATCTTGCGAGCGGGAGCTACGAGCAGTACTTC.

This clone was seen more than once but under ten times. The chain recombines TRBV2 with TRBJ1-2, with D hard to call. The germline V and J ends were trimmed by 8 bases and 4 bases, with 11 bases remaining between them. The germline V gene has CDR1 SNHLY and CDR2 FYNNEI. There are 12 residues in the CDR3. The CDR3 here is CASLGNFYGYTF. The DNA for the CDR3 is TGTGCCAGCCTTGGGAATTTCTATGGCTACACCTTC.

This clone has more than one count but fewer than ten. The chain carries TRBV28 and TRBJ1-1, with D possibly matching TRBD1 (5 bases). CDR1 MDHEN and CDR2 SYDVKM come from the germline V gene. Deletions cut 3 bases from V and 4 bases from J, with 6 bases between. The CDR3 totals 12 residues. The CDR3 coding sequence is TGTGCCAGCAGTTTCGGGACCACTGAAGCTTTCTTT. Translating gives CASSFGTTEAFF.

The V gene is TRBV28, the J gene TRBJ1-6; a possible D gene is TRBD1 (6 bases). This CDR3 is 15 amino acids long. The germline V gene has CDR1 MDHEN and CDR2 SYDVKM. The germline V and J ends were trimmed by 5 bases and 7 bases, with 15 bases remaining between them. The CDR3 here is CASSRDTVVNSPLHF. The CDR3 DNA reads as TGTGCCAGCAGTAGGGACACCGTTGTGAATTCACCCCTCCACTTT.

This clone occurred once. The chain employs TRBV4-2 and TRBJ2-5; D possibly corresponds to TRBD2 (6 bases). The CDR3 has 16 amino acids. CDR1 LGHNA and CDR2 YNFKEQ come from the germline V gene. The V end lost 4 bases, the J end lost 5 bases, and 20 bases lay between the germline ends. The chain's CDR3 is CASSPRTSSGGETQYF. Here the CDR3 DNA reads TGTGCCAGCAGCCCCAGAACTAGCTCCGGCGGGGAGACCCAGTACTTC.

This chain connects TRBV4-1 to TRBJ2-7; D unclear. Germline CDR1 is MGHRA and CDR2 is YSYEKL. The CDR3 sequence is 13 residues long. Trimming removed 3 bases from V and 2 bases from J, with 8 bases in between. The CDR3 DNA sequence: TGCGCCAGCAGCCAGGTTGGGCCCTACGAGCAGTACTTC. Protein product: CASSQVGPYEQYF.

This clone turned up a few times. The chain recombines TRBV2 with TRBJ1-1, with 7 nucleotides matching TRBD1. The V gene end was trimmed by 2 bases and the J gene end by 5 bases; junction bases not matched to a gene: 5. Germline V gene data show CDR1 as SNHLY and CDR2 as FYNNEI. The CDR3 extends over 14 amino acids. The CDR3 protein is CASSEQGGATEAFF. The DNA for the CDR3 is TGTGCCAGCAGTGAACAGGGGGGGGCTACTGAAGCTTTCTTT.

The CDR3 spells CASSWDRVSYEQYF. DNA of the CDR3: TGTGCCAGCAGTTGGGACAGGGTATCCTACGAGCAGTACTTC. This chain links TRBV2 with TRBJ2-7, with 9 nucleotides matching TRBD1. Germline CDR1 reads SNHLY; CDR2 reads FYNNEI. The V segment lost 5 bases and the J segment 1 base; nucleotides outside the gene matches: 3. The CDR3 runs 14 residues.

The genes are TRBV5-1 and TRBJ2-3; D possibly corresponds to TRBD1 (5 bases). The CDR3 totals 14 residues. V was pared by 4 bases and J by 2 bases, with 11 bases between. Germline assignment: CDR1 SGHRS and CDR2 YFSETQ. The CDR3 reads CASSQGRPTDTQYF. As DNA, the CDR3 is TGCGCCAGCAGCCAGGGCCGTCCCACAGATACGCAGTATTTT.

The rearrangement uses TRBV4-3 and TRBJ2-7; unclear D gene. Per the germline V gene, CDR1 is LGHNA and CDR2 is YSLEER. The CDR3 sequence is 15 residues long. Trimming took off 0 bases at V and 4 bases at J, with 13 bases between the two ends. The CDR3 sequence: CASSQEVGFGYEQYF. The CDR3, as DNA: TGCGCCAGCAGCCAAGAAGTGGGGTTCGGTTACGAGCAGTACTTC.

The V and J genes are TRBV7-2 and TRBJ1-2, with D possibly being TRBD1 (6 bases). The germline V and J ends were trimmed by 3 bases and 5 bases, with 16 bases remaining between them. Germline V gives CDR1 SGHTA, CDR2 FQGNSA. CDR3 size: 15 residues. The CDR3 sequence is CASSLGGAHPYGYTF. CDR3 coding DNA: TGTGCCAGCAGCTTGGGGGGGGCGCACCCTTATGGCTACACCTTC.

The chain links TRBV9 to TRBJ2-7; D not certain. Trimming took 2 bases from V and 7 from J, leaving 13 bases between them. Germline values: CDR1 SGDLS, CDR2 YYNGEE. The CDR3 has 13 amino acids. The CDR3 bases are TGTGCCAGCAGCGTTGGCTCGCCGGGTGAGCAGTACTTC. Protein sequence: CASSVGSPGEQYF.

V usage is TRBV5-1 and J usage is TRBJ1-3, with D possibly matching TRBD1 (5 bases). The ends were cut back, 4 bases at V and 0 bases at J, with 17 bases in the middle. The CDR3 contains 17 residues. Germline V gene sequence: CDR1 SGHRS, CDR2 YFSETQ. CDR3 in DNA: TGCGCCAGCAGCCCGACCAAGGACAACTACTCTGGAAACACCATATATTTT. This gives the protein CASSPTKDNYSGNTIYF.

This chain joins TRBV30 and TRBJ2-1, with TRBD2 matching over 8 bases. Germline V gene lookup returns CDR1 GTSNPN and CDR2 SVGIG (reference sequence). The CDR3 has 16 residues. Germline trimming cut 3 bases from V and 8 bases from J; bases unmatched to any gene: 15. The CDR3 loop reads CAWSPPREVLPDEQFF. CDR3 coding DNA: TGTGCCTGGAGCCCGCCGCGGGAGGTCTTACCCGATGAGCAGTTCTTC.

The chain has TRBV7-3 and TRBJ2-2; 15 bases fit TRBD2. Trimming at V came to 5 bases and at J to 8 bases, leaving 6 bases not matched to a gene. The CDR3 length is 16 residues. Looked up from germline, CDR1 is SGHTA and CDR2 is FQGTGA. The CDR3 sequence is CASSQGLAGGVGELFF. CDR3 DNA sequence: TGTGCCAGCAGCCAGGGACTAGCGGGAGGAGTTGGGGAGCTGTTTTTT.

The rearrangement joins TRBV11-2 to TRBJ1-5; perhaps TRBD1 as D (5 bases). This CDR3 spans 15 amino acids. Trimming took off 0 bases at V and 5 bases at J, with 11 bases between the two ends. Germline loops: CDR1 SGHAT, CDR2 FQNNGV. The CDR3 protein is CASSLEGPGYQPQHF. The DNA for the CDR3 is TGTGCCAGCAGCTTAGAGGGGCCCGGGTATCAGCCCCAGCATTTT.

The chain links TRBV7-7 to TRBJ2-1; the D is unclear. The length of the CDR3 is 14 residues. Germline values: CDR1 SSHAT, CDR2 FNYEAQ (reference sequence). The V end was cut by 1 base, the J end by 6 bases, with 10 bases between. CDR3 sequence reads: CASSLELDANEQFF. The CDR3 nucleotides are TGTGCCAGCAGCTTAGAACTGGACGCCAATGAGCAGTTCTTC.

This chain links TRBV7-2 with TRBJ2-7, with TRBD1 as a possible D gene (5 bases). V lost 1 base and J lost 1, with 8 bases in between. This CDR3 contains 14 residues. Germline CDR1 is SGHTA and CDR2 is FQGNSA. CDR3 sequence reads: CASSLVRGSYEQYF. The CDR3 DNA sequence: TGTGCCAGCAGCTTAGTAAGGGGTTCCTACGAGCAGTACTTC. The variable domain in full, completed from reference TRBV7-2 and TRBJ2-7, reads GAGVSQSPSNKVTEKGKDVELRCDPISGHTALYWYRQSLGQGLEFLIYFQGNSAPDKSGLPSDRFSAERTGGSVSTLTIQRTQQEDSAVYLCASSLVRGSYEQYFGPGTRLTVT.

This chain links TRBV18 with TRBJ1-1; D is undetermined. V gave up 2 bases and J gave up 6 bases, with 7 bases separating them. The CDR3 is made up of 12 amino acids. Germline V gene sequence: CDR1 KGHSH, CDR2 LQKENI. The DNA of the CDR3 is TGTGCCAGCTCACCAGGGGAAGCTGAAGCTTTCTTT. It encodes CASSPGEAEAFF.

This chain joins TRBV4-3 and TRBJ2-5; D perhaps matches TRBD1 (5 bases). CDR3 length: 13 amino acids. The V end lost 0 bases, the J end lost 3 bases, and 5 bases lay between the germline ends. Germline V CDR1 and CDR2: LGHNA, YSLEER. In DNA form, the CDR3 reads TGCGCCAGCAGCCAAGACAGGGAAGAGACCCAGTACTTC. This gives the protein CASSQDREETQYF.

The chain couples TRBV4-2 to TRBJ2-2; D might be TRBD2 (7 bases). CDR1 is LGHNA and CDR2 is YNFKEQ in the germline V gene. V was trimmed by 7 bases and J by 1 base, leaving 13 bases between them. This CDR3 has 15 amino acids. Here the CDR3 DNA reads TGTGCCAGCACCGGGGGGCTCCAGAACACCGGGGAGCTGTTTTTT. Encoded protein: CASTGGLQNTGELFF.

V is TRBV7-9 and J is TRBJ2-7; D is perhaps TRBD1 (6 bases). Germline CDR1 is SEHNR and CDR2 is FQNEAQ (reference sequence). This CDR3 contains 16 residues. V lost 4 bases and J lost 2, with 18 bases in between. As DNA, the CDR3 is TGTGCCAGCAGCTCGACGGGCAGGGGTTGGGCCTACGAGCAGTACTTC. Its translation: CASSSTGRGWAYEQYF.

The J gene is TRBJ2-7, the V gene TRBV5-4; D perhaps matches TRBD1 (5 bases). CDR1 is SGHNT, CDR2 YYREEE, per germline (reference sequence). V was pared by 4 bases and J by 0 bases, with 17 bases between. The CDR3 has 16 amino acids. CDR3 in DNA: TGTGCCAGCAGCAAGAGGACATCCGCCAGCTCCTACGAGCAGTACTTC. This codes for CASSKRTSASSYEQYF.

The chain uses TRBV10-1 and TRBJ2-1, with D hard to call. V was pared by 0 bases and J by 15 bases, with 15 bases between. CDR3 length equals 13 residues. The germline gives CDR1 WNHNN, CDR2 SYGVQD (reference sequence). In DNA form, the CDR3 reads TGCGCCAGCAGTGAGTCGATCTGGGATATAGGGTTCTTC. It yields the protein CASSESIWDIGFF.

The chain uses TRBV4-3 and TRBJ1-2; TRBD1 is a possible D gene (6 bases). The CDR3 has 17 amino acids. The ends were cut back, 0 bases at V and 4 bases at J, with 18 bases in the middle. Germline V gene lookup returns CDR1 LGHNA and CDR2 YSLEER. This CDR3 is CASSQDFSAGVRYGYTF. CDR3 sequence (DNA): TGCGCCAGCAGCCAAGATTTTTCCGCAGGGGTTCGCTATGGCTACACCTTC.